This TCR beta chain emerged from a study of shared clonotypes between healthy human individuals (dated by TCRdb to about 2020). Broadly, across the study: A few men and two women, aged 18 to 49 years, made up the cohort. For each donor, CD4 naive and CD4 memory were each run on three plates, CD8 naive on two plates, and CD8 memory on one plate. The study deeply sequenced blood TCR repertoires of five healthy adults to estimate repertoire size and the extent of clonotype sharing between individuals. Libraries were prepared and TCR repertoires were sequenced by different laboratories using diverse techniques, in order to increase sequencing depth and limit assay-specific biases. Between about 0.8 and 9 billion PBMCs per donor were obtained by leukapheresis. Study-wide conclusions, independent of this receptor: Naive subsets generally had larger estimated clonotype richness than memory subsets did. When a few donors were compared, the shared fraction of clonotypes was approximately 5% for naive CD4, roughly 3.4% for naive CD8, more than 2% for memory CD4, and 0.4% for memory CD8. Based on pairwise subsampling, the degree of clonotype sharing among donors was expected to be affected by sequencing depth. The small number of donors limited the genetic and exposure-history diversity represented. Rarefaction of sorted-subset datasets indicated incomplete sequencing despite the large sequencing depth. Sampling was restricted to blood, and TCR repertoires in tissues likely differ from the TCR repertoires found in blood. Higher generation probabilities were observed for clonotypes shared by all four sorted-subset donors than for non-shared clonotypes.

The CDR3 covers 14 residues, taking in both the cysteine and the phenylalanine. Here the CDR3 DNA is all that survives: 42 bases in frame from base 1. The germline V gene (reference sequence) specifies SGHNT as CDR1 and YYREEE as CDR2. Relative to germline, V is 3 bases shorter and J is 4 bases shorter, with 11 bases between their ends. Healthy HIV-negative adults with no recently reported acute infections or vaccinations were included as donors. Every donor was a Caucasian adult living in Nashville, Tennessee, USA. CD4+ T cells were enriched by magnetic negative selection, after which naive cells were positively selected on CD45RA and the negative fraction was taken as the memory subset. Blood was obtained by leukapheresis, after which PBMCs were separated by Ficoll-Histopaque density gradient centrifugation and cryopreserved in liquid nitrogen vapor phase. Analytical flow cytometry was used to check the purity and quantity of each magnetically sorted T cell population. Genomic DNA was isolated from every sorted fraction and measured by UV absorbance on a Nanodrop 2000c.

TCR CDR3 regions were amplified from genomic DNA by multiplex PCR using the deep immunoSEQ assay. For each cell subset, the extracted genomic DNA was distributed evenly across all wells of several immunoSEQ 96-well plates, and each plate served as one replicate. For sorted subsets, each replicate PCR was loaded with approximately 190 ng genomic DNA, equivalent to 25,000 to 35,000 T cell genomes. The purified libraries were quantified using a Qubit 3.0 fluorometer, sized with a Bioanalyzer 2100, and then quantified again using the KAPA Library Quantification kit. Each immunoSEQ 96-well plate was sequenced on its own single-read 150-cycle Illumina NextSeq 550 flow cell. On the study's bioinformatics: Because the immunoSEQ output included only junctional sequences and no quality scores, the filtering could not be the same as the filtering used for full-length reads. To assign V/J genes and CDR3, sequences were annotated using PyIR, a Python wrapper for IgBLAST v1.9, with IMGT germline references. Reads with weak V/J assignments (E-value above 1e-6), missing CDR3, stop codons, out-of-frame junctions, or ambiguous translated residues were removed. V3J clonotypes were defined as sequences sharing the same inferred V gene, J gene, and CDR3 amino acid sequence. The percentage overlap between two repertoires was calculated by dividing the number of shared unique clonotypes by the size of the smaller repertoire. RTK rarefaction, the Chao1 estimator, and Recon v2.1 estimates of unobserved clonotypes were used to assess repertoire richness. OLGA was used to compute generation probabilities for all TCRbeta clonotypes that the gDNA method yielded from a few donors. TCRdb re-hosts the immuneACCESS table, in-frame sequences only. Its copies lack some clones; in the studies checked, an unresolved V gene accounts for under half of them, and the cause for the rest is not known. The D gene and trimming were derived from the DNA, and the V and J assignments and clone size from that table. The sample data list over a million clones, and just under 99% of these were observed just once. Together, the top ten hold around 0.38% of the sample.

About this clone: It lacks a known antigen. No qualities accompany the bases; no much larger clone lies one base away.

The sequence joins TRBV5-4 to TRBJ1-3; the D segment could be TRBD1, given 5 matching bases. This clonotype was obtained from a man aged 30 to 45 in good health. Specimen: naive CD4+ T cells sorted from blood. Per the publication, the cell subset or site label means: CD45RA+ positively selected. CDR3 sequence: CASSSSRDGNTIYF. The DNA sequence is TGTGCCAGCAGCTCGTCCCGGGACGGAAACACCATATATTTT.